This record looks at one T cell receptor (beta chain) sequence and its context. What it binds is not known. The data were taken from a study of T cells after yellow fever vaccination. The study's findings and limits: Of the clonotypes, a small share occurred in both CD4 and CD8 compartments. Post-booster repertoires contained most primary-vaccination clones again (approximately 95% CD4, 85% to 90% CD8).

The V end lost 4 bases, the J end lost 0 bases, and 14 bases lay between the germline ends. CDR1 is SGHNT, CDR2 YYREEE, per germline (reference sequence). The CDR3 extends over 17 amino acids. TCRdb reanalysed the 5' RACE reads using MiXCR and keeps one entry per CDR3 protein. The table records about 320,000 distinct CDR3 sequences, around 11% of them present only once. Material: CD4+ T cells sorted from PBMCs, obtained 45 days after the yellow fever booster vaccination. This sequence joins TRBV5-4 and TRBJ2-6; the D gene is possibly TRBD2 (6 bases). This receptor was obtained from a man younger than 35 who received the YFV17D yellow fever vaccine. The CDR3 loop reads CASSRRGSSSGANVLTF. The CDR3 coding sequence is TGTGCCAGCAGCCGCCGGGGGTCGAGCTCTGGGGCCAACGTCCTGACTTTC.